This paragraph covers one TCR beta chain sequence. No antigen is known for it. The same CDR3 also results from other DNA sequences found in this sample. The CD4+ fraction was divided into a CD45RA+ naive subset and a CD45RA-negative memory subset. This sample was taken from a study of shared clonotypes between healthy human individuals. On the study more broadly: Every donor yielded three CD4 naive, three CD4 memory, two CD8 naive and one CD8 memory plate.

Looked up from germline, CDR1 is KGHSH and CDR2 is LQKENI. The CDR3 is 13 residues long. V lost 2 bases, J lost 5 bases, and 10 bases lay in between. Study results and limitations: Rarefaction revealed incomplete sorted-subset sequencing despite large depth. A handful of donors showed sharing of about 4.6% of naive CD4 clonotypes.

Sequenced by immunoSEQ multiplex PCR; TCRdb stores in-frame clones only, minus some. The sample carries about 1.5 million clones, roughly 96% recorded once. The clonotype was recovered from a man aged 30-40 years in good health. The source material was naive CD4+ T cells sorted from blood. Noted subset: CD45RA+ positively selected. The chain couples TRBV18 to TRBJ2-7; D may be TRBD1 (6 bases). The CDR3 loop reads CASSPGQNNEQYF. The CDR3 nucleotides read TGTGCCAGCTCACCAGGACAGAACAACGAGCAGTACTTC.